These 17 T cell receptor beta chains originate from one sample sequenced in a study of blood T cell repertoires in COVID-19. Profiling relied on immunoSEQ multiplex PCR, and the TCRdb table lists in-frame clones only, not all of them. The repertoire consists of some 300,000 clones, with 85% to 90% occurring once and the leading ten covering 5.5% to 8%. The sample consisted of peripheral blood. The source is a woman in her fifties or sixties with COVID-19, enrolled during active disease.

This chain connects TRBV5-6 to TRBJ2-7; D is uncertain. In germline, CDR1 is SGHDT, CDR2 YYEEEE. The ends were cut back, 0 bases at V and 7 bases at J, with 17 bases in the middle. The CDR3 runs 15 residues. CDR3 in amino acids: CASSLENRLILEQYF. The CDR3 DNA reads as TGTGCCAGCAGCTTGGAGAACCGGTTGATCCTTGAGCAGTACTTC.

The CDR3 bases are TGTGCCAGTAGCAACCCCGGCCGGGAGGACCCCTACGAGCAGTACTTC. It specifies CASSNPGREDPYEQYF. This chain joins TRBV19 and TRBJ2-7, with TRBD2 matching over 7 bases. The CDR3 loop spans 16 amino acids. Trimming at V came to 6 bases and at J to 2 bases, leaving 13 bases not matched to a gene. Germline lookup yields CDR1 LNHDA and CDR2 SQIVND (reference sequence).

The CDR3 loop reads CASSYVGLDRDEQFF. The CDR3 nucleotides are TGTGCCAGCAGTTACGTCGGACTAGATCGTGATGAGCAGTTCTTC. The chain has TRBV6-6 and TRBJ2-1; 7 bases map to TRBD2. The CDR3 runs to 15 residues. Germline CDR1 and CDR2: MNHNY and SVGAGI (reference sequence). V trimming: 2 bases; J trimming: 8 bases; junction bases outside the gene matches: 9.

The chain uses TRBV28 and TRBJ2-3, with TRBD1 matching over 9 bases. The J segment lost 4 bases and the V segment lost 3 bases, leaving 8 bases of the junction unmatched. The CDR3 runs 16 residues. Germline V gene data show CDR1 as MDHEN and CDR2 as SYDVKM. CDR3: CASSFTGGVGADTQYF. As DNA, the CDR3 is TGTGCCAGCAGTTTCACAGGGGGCGTTGGAGCAGATACGCAGTATTTT.

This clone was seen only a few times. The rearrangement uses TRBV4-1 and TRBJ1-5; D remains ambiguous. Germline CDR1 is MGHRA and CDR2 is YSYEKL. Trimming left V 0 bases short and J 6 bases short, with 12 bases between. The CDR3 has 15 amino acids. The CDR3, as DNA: TGCGCCAGCAGCCAAGATCTGAGTGGGCTTCAGCCCCAGCATTTT. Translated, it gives CASSQDLSGLQPQHF.

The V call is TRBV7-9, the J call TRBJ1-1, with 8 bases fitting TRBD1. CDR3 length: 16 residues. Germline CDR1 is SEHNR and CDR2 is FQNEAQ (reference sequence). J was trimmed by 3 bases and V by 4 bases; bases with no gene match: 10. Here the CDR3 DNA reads TGTGCCAGCAGCTCCTCCAGACAGGGGAGGGACACTGAAGCTTTCTTT. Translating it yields CASSSSRQGRDTEAFF.

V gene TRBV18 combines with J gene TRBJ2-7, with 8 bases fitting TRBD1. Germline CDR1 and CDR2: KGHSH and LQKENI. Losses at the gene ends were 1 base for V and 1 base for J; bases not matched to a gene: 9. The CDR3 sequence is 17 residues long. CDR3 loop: CASSPRPYRGESYEQYF. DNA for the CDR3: TGTGCCAGCTCACCACGGCCCTACAGGGGGGAGTCCTACGAGCAGTACTTC.

CDR3 coding DNA: TGTGCCAGCAGCCGTTCGACAGGGGGATACCAAAATGAGCAGTTCTTC. It is translated as CASSRSTGGYQNEQFF. V gene TRBV11-2 combines with J gene TRBJ2-1; 9 bases agree with TRBD1. Germline values: CDR1 SGHAT, CDR2 FQNNGV. The V segment lost 5 bases and the J segment 7 bases; nucleotides outside the gene matches: 12. There are 16 residues in the CDR3.

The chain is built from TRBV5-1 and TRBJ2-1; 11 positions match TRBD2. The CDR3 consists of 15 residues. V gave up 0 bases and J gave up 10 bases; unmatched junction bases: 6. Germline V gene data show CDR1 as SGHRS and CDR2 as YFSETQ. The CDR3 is CASSLDTSGSREQFF. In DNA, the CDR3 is TGCGCCAGCAGCTTGGATACTAGCGGGAGCCGGGAGCAGTTCTTC.

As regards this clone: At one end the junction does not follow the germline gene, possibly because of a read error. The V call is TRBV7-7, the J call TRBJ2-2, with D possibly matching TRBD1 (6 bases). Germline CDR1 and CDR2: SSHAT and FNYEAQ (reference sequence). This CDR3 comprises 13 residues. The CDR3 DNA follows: TGTGCTAGCAGCGAAACAGGGCCCGGGGAGCTGTTTTTT. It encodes CASSETGPGELFF.

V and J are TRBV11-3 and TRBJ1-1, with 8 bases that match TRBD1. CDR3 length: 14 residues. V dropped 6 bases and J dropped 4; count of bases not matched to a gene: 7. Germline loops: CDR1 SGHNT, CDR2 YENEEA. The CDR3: CASSSGGWGTEAFF. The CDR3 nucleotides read TGTGCCAGCAGTTCAGGGGGCTGGGGCACTGAAGCTTTCTTT.

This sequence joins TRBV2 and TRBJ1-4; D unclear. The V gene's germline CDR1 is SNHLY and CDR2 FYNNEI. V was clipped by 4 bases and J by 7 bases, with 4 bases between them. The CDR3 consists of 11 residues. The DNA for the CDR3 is TGTGCCAGCAGTGCCTCTGAAAAACTGTTTTTT. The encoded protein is CASSASEKLFF.

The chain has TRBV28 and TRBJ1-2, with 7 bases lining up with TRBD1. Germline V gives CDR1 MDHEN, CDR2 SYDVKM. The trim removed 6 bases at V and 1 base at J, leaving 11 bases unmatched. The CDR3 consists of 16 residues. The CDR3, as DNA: TGTGCCAGCAGGCTGCAGACCGGGACAGTTAACTATGGCTACACCTTC. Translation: CASRLQTGTVNYGYTF.

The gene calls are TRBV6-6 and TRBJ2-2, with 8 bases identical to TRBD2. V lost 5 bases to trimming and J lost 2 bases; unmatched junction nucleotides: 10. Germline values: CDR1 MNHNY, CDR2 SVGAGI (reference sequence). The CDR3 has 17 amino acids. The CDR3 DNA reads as TGTGCCAGCAGTCCTTTTCACGGGAGGGCCAACACCGGGGAGCTGTTTTTT. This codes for CASSPFHGRANTGELFF.

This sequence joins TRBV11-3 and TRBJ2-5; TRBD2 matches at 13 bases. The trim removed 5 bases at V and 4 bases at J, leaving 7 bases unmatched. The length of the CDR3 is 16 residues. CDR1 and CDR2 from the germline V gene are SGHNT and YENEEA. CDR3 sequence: CASSLRTSGSGETQYF. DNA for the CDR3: TGTGCCAGCAGCCTCAGGACTAGCGGGAGTGGAGAGACCCAGTACTTC.

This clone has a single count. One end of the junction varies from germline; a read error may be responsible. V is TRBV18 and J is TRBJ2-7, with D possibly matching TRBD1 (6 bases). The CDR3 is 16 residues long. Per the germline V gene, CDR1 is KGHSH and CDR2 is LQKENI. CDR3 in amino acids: CASSPGTTGVGAQVLF. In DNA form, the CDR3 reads TGTGCCAGCTCACCCGGGACAACCGGGGTTGGGGCCCAAGTTCTGTTC.

CDR3: CATSVSGRSTDTQYF. The CDR3 DNA reads as TGTGCCACCAGCGTCAGCGGGAGAAGCACAGATACGCAGTATTTT. J is TRBJ2-3 and V is TRBV24-1; 8 bases agree with TRBD2. Germline CDR1 KGHDR, CDR2 SFDVKD. The length of the CDR3 is 15 residues. V dropped 7 bases and J dropped 0; count of bases not matched to a gene: 5.